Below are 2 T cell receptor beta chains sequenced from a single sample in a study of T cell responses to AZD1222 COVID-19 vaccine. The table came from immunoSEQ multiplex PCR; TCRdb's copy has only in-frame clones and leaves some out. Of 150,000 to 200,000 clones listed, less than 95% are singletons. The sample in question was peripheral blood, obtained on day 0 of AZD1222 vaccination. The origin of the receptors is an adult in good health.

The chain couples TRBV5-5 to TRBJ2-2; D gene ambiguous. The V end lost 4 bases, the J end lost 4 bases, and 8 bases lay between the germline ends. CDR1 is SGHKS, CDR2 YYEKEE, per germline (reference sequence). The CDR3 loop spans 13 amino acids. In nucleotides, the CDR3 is TGTGCCAGCAGCGAGGACCTCACCGGGGAGCTGTTTTTT. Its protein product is CASSEDLTGELFF.

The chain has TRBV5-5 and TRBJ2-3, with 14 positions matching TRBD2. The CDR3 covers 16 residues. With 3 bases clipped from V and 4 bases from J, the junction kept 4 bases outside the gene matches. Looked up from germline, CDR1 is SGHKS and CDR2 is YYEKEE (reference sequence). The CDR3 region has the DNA TGTGCCAGCAGCTGGGGACTAGCGGGGGAGTCAGATACGCAGTATTTT. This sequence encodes CASSWGLAGESDTQYF.